This T cell receptor beta chain was identified in a study of T cells in Graves' hyperthyroidism and ophthalmopathy. This clonotype has ten or more counts. Germline CDR1 SGHAT, CDR2 FQNNGV. This CDR3 has 13 residues. Trimming shortened V by 5 bases and J by 3 bases, and 7 bases separated the two germline ends. RNA transcripts yielded amplified TCR beta CDR3 regions. The HTBI primer set served for first-round RT-PCR of the TCR CDR3. A single record per CDR3 protein comes from TCRdb applying MiXCR to the multiplex PCR reads. The sample carries about 690,000 distinct CDR3 sequences, 17% recorded once. This sequence joins TRBV11-2 and TRBJ2-2; D gene ambiguous. This clonotype was obtained from a man aged 45-60 years with Graves' hyperthyroidism. Input material: blood. The CDR3 DNA sequence: TGTGCCAGCAGCGGTTCTTACACCGGGGAGCTGTTTTTT. Protein product: CASSGSYTGELFF.